These 22 T cell receptor beta chains came from one sample sequenced in a study of OX40 agonist ivuxolimab in advanced cancers. Sequencing was performed with immunoSEQ multiplex PCR; in TCRdb, only in-frame clones are kept and a portion is missing. In the table there are some 66,000 clones, roughly 84% of which are singletons. This specimen consisted of CD4+ or CD8+ T cells sorted from blood, obtained in a trial of the OX40 agonist ivuxolimab. The origin of the receptors is an adult with an advanced solid tumor such as melanoma, head and neck, liver or kidney cancer.

The V call is TRBV6-1, the J call TRBJ2-1; TRBD2 might be the D (6 bases). The CDR3 is 14 amino acids. V was trimmed by 7 bases and J by 0 bases, leaving 10 bases between them. Germline V lookup: CDR1 MNHNS, CDR2 SASEGT. CDR3 nucleotide sequence: TGTGCCAGCAACCTAGCGAACTCCTACAATGAGCAGTTCTTC. The encoded protein is CASNLANSYNEQFF.

The rearrangement links TRBV5-8 to TRBJ1-5, with D possibly matching TRBD1 (5 bases). The germline CDR1 and CDR2 sequences are SGHTS and YDEGEE. The CDR3 has 15 amino acids. The V gene lost 4 bases and the J gene lost 0 bases, with 11 bases spanning the gap. Written as DNA, the CDR3 is TGTGCCAGCAGCCGGGACGGTTATAGCAATCAGCCCCAGCATTTT. This encodes CASSRDGYSNQPQHF. The full variable domain, completed using reference TRBV5-8 and TRBJ1-5, is EAGVTQSPTHLIKTRGQQATLRCSPISGHTSVYWYQQALGLGLQFLLWYDEGEERNRGNFPPRFSGRQFPNYSSELNVNALELEDSALYLCASSRDGYSNQPQHFGDGTRLSIL.

The DNA of the CDR3 is TGTGCCAGCAGCTACAGTGGGGGCGCGGGAGAAAAACTGTTTTTT. It is translated as CASSYSGGAGEKLFF. This chain connects TRBV11-2 to TRBJ1-4; D possibly corresponds to TRBD1 (6 bases). This CDR3 has 15 amino acids. V was cut by 4 bases and J by 8 bases, with 17 bases left in between. Germline values: CDR1 SGHAT, CDR2 FQNNGV.

The rearrangement joins TRBV27 to TRBJ2-5, with D perhaps matching TRBD1 (6 bases). The CDR3 length is 13 residues. Looked up from germline, CDR1 is MNHEY and CDR2 is SMNVEV (reference sequence). Trimming cost V 8 bases and J 0 bases, with 10 bases left between them. CDR3 bases: TGTGCCAGCCGGGACAACTACCAAGAGACCCAGTACTTC. Amino acid sequence: CASRDNYQETQYF.

The V gene is TRBV5-5, the J gene TRBJ2-5; 9 bases match TRBD1. J lost 2 bases, V lost 0 bases, and 5 bases had no gene match. The germline V gene has CDR1 SGHKS and CDR2 YYEKEE (reference sequence). This CDR3 contains 16 residues. Here the CDR3 reads CASSLAVTGGQETQYF. The CDR3 nucleotides read TGTGCCAGCAGCTTGGCCGTGACAGGGGGGCAAGAGACCCAGTACTTC.

The CDR3 here is CASSQDLAGVTGELFF. For the CDR3, the DNA is TGTGCCAGCAGCCAAGATTTGGCAGGGGTCACCGGGGAGCTGTTTTTT. The rearrangement uses TRBV4-2 and TRBJ2-2; tentatively, D is TRBD1 (6 bases). The CDR3 spans 16 residues. Trimming pared 0 bases from V and 4 bases from J, leaving 12 bases between. The V gene's germline CDR1 is LGHNA and CDR2 YNFKEQ.

The genes are TRBV19 and TRBJ1-5, with D possibly matching TRBD1 (5 bases). The V gene lost 5 bases and the J gene lost 9 bases, with 11 bases spanning the gap. The CDR3 has 12 amino acids. Germline V CDR1 and CDR2: LNHDA, SQIVND (reference sequence). The DNA for the CDR3 is TGTGCCAGTAGTCAACGGGACTTGCCCCAGCATTTT. Translation gives CASSQRDLPQHF.

The chain recombines TRBV28 with TRBJ2-2; 12 bases match TRBD2. With 3 bases clipped from V and 7 bases from J, the junction kept 6 bases outside the gene matches. CDR3 length equals 16 residues. Looked up from germline, CDR1 is MDHEN and CDR2 is SYDVKM. The CDR3 sequence is CASSFLAGGLGGELFF. The DNA of the CDR3 is TGTGCCAGCAGTTTCCTAGCGGGAGGGCTTGGCGGGGAGCTGTTTTTT.

The V and J genes are TRBV5-4 and TRBJ2-1; TRBD1 agrees at 9 bases. V shed 4 bases and J 3 bases; nucleotides not matched to a gene: 5. The CDR3 is 15 amino acids. CDR1 and CDR2 (germline): SGHNT, YYREEE (reference sequence). CDR3 loop: CASSTGQGGYNEQFF. In nucleotides, the CDR3 is TGTGCCAGCAGCACGGGACAGGGTGGCTACAATGAGCAGTTCTTC.

This chain joins TRBV2 and TRBJ1-2; 8 bases are a match to TRBD1. CDR1 is SNHLY, CDR2 FYNNEI, per germline. CDR3 size: 13 residues. J lost 4 bases, V lost 5 bases, and 3 bases had no gene match. CDR3 amino acids: CASSFGQGYGYTF. The CDR3 nucleotides read TGTGCCAGCAGTTTCGGACAGGGCTATGGCTACACCTTC.

This rearrangement joins TRBV5-1 to TRBJ2-3; 11 bases line up with TRBD2. Germline assignment: CDR1 SGHRS and CDR2 YFSETQ. This CDR3 comprises 16 residues. The V gene end was trimmed by 3 bases and the J gene end by 6 bases; junction bases not matched to a gene: 9. CDR3 loop: CASSSATSGKGDTQYF. The DNA of the CDR3 is TGCGCCAGCAGCTCCGCGACTAGCGGGAAAGGGGATACGCAGTATTTT.

This chain connects TRBV6-5 to TRBJ1-2; 7 bases agree with TRBD1. Germline V CDR1 and CDR2: MNHEY, SVGAGI. J was trimmed by 4 bases and V by 7 bases; bases with no gene match: 6. The CDR3 extends over 13 amino acids. The DNA of the CDR3 is TGTGCCAGCACGAGGGGGCGAAGCTATGGCTACACCTTC. Protein sequence: CASTRGRSYGYTF.

This clone was counted a single time. The chain links TRBV28 to TRBJ2-7; 13 bases align to TRBD2. There are 16 residues in the CDR3. The ends lost 5 bases at V and 4 bases at J; junction bases unmatched: 8. The V gene's germline CDR1 is MDHEN and CDR2 SYDVKM. The CDR3 spells CASSPLRTSGSYEQYF. CDR3 DNA sequence: TGTGCCAGCAGTCCTCTACGGACTAGCGGGAGTTACGAGCAGTACTTC.

The chain is built from TRBV5-4 and TRBJ1-2, with 9 nucleotides matching TRBD1. The CDR3 sequence is 14 residues long. CDR1 and CDR2 from the germline V gene are SGHNT and YYREEE (reference sequence). The trim removed 3 bases at V and 5 bases at J, leaving 5 bases unmatched. The CDR3 sequence is CASSSGQGFYGYTF. The CDR3 region has the DNA TGTGCCAGCAGCTCAGGACAGGGGTTTTATGGCTACACCTTC.

Only one count was recorded for this clone. The gene calls are TRBV2 and TRBJ2-7; perhaps TRBD1 as D (5 bases). The CDR3 covers 16 residues. The ends were cut back, 0 bases at V and 10 bases at J, with 22 bases in the middle. Germline loops: CDR1 SNHLY, CDR2 FYNNEI. The CDR3 nucleotides read TGTGCCAGCAGTGAAGCGCTAGGGGTGATTCACCTACCTCAGTACTTC. Its translation: CASSEALGVIHLPQYF.

The chain joins TRBV7-9 to TRBJ2-7; TRBD1 is a possible D gene (6 bases). With 3 bases removed from V and 2 bases from J, the gap between germline ends came to 14 bases. Germline CDR1 is SEHNR and CDR2 is FQNEAQ (reference sequence). The CDR3 spans 15 residues. CDR3 loop: CASSLDRTVTYEQYF. As DNA, the CDR3 is TGTGCCAGCAGCTTGGATCGGACAGTTACCTACGAGCAGTACTTC. The full variable domain, rest sourced from reference TRBV7-9 and TRBJ2-7, is DTGVSQNPRHKITKRGQNVTFRCDPISEHNRLYWYRQTLGQGPEFLTYFQNEAQLEKSRLLSDRFSAERPKGSFSTLEIQRTEQGDSAMYLCASSLDRTVTYEQYFGPGTRLTVT.

V usage is TRBV7-6 and J usage is TRBJ2-2; D gene ambiguous. In germline, CDR1 is SGHVS, CDR2 FNYEAQ. V was cut by 1 base and J by 5 bases, with 2 bases left in between. There are 12 residues in the CDR3. DNA for the CDR3: TGTGCCAGCAGCTTAGGTACCGGGGAGCTGTTTTTT. Translation gives CASSLGTGELFF.

The chain combines TRBV19 with TRBJ2-7; TRBD1 matches at 9 bases. The CDR3 loop spans 15 amino acids. V lost 5 bases, J lost 6 bases, and 11 bases stayed unmatched. CDR1 and CDR2 from the germline V gene are LNHDA and SQIVND (reference sequence). The CDR3 protein is CASSGGQGFLGEQYF. The CDR3 bases are TGTGCCAGTAGTGGGGGACAGGGTTTTTTGGGCGAGCAGTACTTC.

The V call is TRBV4-2, the J call TRBJ2-2, with D possibly TRBD2 on 5 matching bases. With 3 bases removed from V and 2 bases from J, the gap between germline ends came to 16 bases. The CDR3 has 17 amino acids. Looked up from germline, CDR1 is LGHNA and CDR2 is YNFKEQ. CDR3: CASSHEGLDGNTGELFF. DNA for the CDR3: TGTGCCAGCAGCCATGAAGGACTGGACGGAAACACCGGGGAGCTGTTTTTT.

The chain links TRBV11-2 to TRBJ2-2, with TRBD2 identical over 7 bases. Trimming removed 1 base from V and 1 base from J; junction bases left unmatched: 3. Germline lookup yields CDR1 SGHAT and CDR2 FQNNGV. The CDR3 has 16 amino acids. CDR3 in DNA: TGTGCCAGCAGCTTAGGGGGACTACAGAACACCGGGGAGCTGTTTTTT. This translates into CASSLGGLQNTGELFF.

Only one count was recorded for this clone. The chain links TRBV7-2 to TRBJ2-5, with 7 nucleotides matching TRBD1. J gave up 3 bases and V 1 base, and 2 bases lay outside the gene matches. Germline V gene data show CDR1 as SGHTA and CDR2 as FQGNSA. CDR3 length: 14 residues. CDR3 nucleotides: TGTGCCAGCAGCTTAGGCGGACAGGAAGAGACCCAGTACTTC. It is translated as CASSLGGQEETQYF. Variable domain in full (rest from reference TRBV7-2 and TRBJ2-5): GAGVSQSPSNKVTEKGKDVELRCDPISGHTALYWYRQSLGQGLEFLIYFQGNSAPDKSGLPSDRFSAERTGGSVSTLTIQRTQQEDSAVYLCASSLGGQEETQYFGPGTRLLVL.

The chain combines TRBV7-8 with TRBJ2-7; no clear D. The CDR3 covers 12 residues. Germline V gene data show CDR1 as SGHVS and CDR2 as FQNEAQ. V shed 5 bases and J shed 3 bases, with 8 bases lying between them. CDR3 nucleotides: TGTGCCAGCAGCCTCTCTTACTACGAGCAGTACTTC. It specifies CASSLSYYEQYF.